This TCR beta chain is from a study of immune evolution from preneoplasia to lung adenocarcinoma. This clone was seen just once. Its cognate antigen is unknown. Profiled with immunoSEQ multiplex PCR; TCRdb holds only in-frame clones, not every one. The sample has 5,900 or so clones; approximately 80% are singletons. Study-wide points: Normal lung had highest clonality; later lesions appeared denser, more diverse. Compared with EGFR-mutant or double wild-type lesions, KRAS-mutant nodules were more clonal.

The CDR3 contains 14 residues. Trimming at V came to 5 bases and at J to 4 bases, leaving 2 bases not matched to a gene. Germline CDR1 SEHNR, CDR2 FQNEAQ (reference sequence). This chain joins TRBV7-9 and TRBJ2-2; TRBD1 matches at 9 bases. This clonotype originated in a person aged 60-79 years with lung adenocarcinoma. Input material: FFPE minimally invasive lung adenocarcinoma tissue. CDR3 bases: TGTGCCAGCAGCCGGGACAGGGCCACCGGGGAGCTGTTTTTT. Its translation: CASSRDRATGELFF.